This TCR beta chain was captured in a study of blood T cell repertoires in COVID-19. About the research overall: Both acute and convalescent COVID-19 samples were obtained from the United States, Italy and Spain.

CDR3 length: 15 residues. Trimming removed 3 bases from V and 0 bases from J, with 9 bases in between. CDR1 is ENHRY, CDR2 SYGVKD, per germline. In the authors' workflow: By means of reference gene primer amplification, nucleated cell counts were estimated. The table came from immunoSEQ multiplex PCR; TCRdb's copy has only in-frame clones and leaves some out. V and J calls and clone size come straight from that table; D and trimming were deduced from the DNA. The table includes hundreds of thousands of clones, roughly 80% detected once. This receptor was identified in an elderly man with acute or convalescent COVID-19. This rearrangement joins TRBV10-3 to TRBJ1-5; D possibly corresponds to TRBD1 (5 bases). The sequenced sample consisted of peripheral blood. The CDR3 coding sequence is TGTGCCATCAGTGACCGGACAACTAGCAATCAGCCCCAGCATTTT. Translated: CAISDRTTSNQPQHF.